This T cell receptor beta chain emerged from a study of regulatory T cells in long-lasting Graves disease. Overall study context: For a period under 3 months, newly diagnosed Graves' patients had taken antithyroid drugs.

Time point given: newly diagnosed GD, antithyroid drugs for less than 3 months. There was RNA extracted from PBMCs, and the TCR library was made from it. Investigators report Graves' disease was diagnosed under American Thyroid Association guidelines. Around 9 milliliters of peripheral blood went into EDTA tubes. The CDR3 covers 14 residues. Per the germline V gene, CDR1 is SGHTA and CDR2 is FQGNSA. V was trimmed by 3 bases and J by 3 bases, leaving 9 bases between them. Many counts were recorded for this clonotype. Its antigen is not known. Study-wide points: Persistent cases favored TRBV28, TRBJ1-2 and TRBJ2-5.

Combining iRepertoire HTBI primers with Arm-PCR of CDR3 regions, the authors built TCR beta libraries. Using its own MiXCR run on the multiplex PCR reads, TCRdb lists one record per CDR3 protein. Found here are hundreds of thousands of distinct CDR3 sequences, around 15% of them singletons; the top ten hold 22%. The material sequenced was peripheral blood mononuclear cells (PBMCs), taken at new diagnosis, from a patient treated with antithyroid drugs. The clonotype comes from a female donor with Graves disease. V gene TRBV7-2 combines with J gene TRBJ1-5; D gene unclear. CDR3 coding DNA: TGTGCCAGCAGCTTCCCGGGGAACAATCAGCCCCAGCATTTT. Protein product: CASSFPGNNQPQHF.